This T cell receptor (beta chain) was sequenced during a study of vaccination effects on CD4 cells after COVID-19. The assay was immunoSEQ multiplex PCR, and TCRdb's table has in-frame clones only and misses some. This table holds 20,000 to 25,000 clones, over 65% found once. The CDR3 consists of 14 residues. The V gene's germline CDR1 is LNHDA and CDR2 SQIVND (reference sequence). V was clipped by 3 bases and J by 0 bases, with 8 bases between them. At the end of roughly 9 days of culture, CD4+ T cells were isolated. In the case of this clone: Its target is unknown.

The sample in question was CD4+ T cells from PBMCs cultured without peptide, obtained before COVID-19 vaccination. J is TRBJ1-1 and V is TRBV19, with D possibly TRBD1 on 6 matching bases. This receptor was taken from a human donor who received a COVID-19 vaccine. The CDR3 bases are TGTGCCAGTAGTATTGGACAGATGAACACTGAAGCTTTCTTT. It is translated as CASSIGQMNTEAFF.